This paragraph covers one TCR beta chain sequence. Germline V lookup: CDR1 LGHNA, CDR2 YSLEER. V lost 0 bases and J 6 bases, leaving 11 bases between the germline ends. The CDR3 covers 14 residues. The data are from a study of blood T cell repertoires in COVID-19. Looking at the study overall: PBMCs, B-cell-depleted T cells, or T cells were the source of the cDNA or gDNA that made up the material.

Produced via immunoSEQ multiplex PCR; TCRdb's table is partial and in-frame only. The data contain hundreds of thousands of clones, almost 85% of them singletons. This TCR came from a woman in her 50s with acute COVID-19. Sequenced input: PBMCs or T cells enriched from blood (not recorded which). This chain uses TRBV4-3 with TRBJ1-2, with D possibly TRBD1 on 5 matching bases. The CDR3 reads CASSQDGGVHGYTF. CDR3 nucleotide sequence: TGCGCCAGCAGCCAAGATGGAGGGGTCCATGGCTACACCTTC.